What follows are 24 T cell receptor beta chains derived from one specimen sequenced in a study of T cell repertoires in aging, cancer and after chemotherapy. TCR beta rearrangements were amplified from peripheral blood genomic DNA. Rearranged V-D-J TRB sequences were amplified with a mixed TRB-A/B primer pool. TCRdb reprocessed the multiplex PCR reads with MiXCR, giving one entry per CDR3 protein. The table has 450 to 650 distinct CDR3 sequences, around 24% seen once. The sample comprised blood. These receptors were collected from a human donor with a blood cancer.

This clonotype was counted only a few times. V usage is TRBV7-9 and J usage is TRBJ1-1; tentative D call: TRBD1 (5 bases). V lost 5 bases and J 1 base, leaving 14 bases between the germline ends. From germline, CDR1 is SEHNR and CDR2 FQNEAQ (reference sequence). The CDR3 is made up of 15 amino acids. The DNA of the CDR3 is TGTGCCAGCAGCGCCGGGGGACCATCGAACACTGAAGCTTTCTTT. Its translation: CASSAGGPSNTEAFF. Filled out from reference TRBV7-9 and TRBJ1-1, the complete variable domain reads DTGVSQNPRHKITKRGQNVTFRCDPISEHNRLYWYRQTLGQGPEFLTYFQNEAQLEKSRLLSDRFSAERPKGSFSTLEIQRTEQGDSAMYLCASSAGGPSNTEAFFGQGTRLTVV.

This clonotype is labeled as medium-sized. The chain carries TRBV20-1 and TRBJ1-1; no firm D call. The germline CDR1 and CDR2 sequences are DFQATT and SNEGSKA (reference sequence). The V gene lost 6 bases and the J gene lost 0 bases, with 14 bases spanning the gap. The CDR3 consists of 14 residues. CDR3 coding DNA: TGCAGTGCGACCAGACAACGGATGAACACTGAAGCTTTCTTT. This translates into CSATRQRMNTEAFF.

In its sample, this clonotype is medium-sized (0.01 to 0.1%). V is TRBV19 and J is TRBJ1-2, with TRBD1 matching over 7 bases. This CDR3 region has 14 residues. V lost 10 bases, J lost 6 bases, and 14 bases stayed unmatched. Germline values: CDR1 LNHDA, CDR2 SQIVND (reference sequence). CDR3 sequence reads: CAIAPGQNIDGYTF. The CDR3 nucleotides are TGTGCCATTGCACCGGGACAGAATATAGATGGCTACACCTTC.

This clonotype is termed medium-sized. The gene calls are TRBV29-1 and TRBJ1-1; the D is unclear. CDR1 and CDR2 (germline): SQVTM, ANQGSEA. This CDR3 spans 11 amino acids. V gave up 4 bases and J gave up 1 base, with 4 bases separating them. This CDR3 is CSVGTNTEAFF. Here the CDR3 DNA reads TGCAGCGTTGGAACGAACACTGAAGCTTTCTTT.

By share of the sample, this clonotype is large. The rearrangement links TRBV6-5 to TRBJ1-2; the D gene is possibly TRBD1 (5 bases). With 0 bases removed from V and 6 bases from J, the gap between germline ends came to 17 bases. The CDR3 has 16 residues. From germline, CDR1 is MNHEY and CDR2 SVGAGI. The CDR3: CASSYSGSRGRDGYTF. Here the CDR3 DNA reads TGTGCCAGCAGTTACTCAGGGTCAAGGGGCAGAGATGGCTACACCTTC.

The V and J genes are TRBV7-9 and TRBJ1-6, with D possibly being TRBD1 (6 bases). The CDR3 runs to 15 residues. The V gene lost 5 bases and the J gene lost 9 bases, with 17 bases spanning the gap. Germline loops: CDR1 SEHNR, CDR2 FQNEAQ (reference sequence). The CDR3 is CASSIDQGRISPLHF. The CDR3 nucleotides are TGTGCCAGCAGCATAGATCAGGGGAGGATTTCACCCCTCCACTTT.

This sequence joins TRBV5-5 and TRBJ2-3, with 10 positions matching TRBD2. Germline lookup yields CDR1 SGHKS and CDR2 YYEKEE (reference sequence). This CDR3 spans 16 amino acids. J gave up 4 bases and V 1 base, and 6 bases lay outside the gene matches. The CDR3 sequence: CASSLLSGRAPDTQYF. The CDR3 DNA sequence: TGTGCCAGCAGCTTGTTAAGCGGGAGGGCCCCAGATACGCAGTATTTT.

This clonotype was counted between two and nine times. The V call is TRBV5-1, the J call TRBJ2-2, with 8 bases identical to TRBD1. The CDR3 runs to 17 residues. CDR1 and CDR2 from the germline V gene are SGHRS and YFSETQ. Losses at the gene ends were 0 bases for V and 7 bases for J; bases not matched to a gene: 11. This CDR3 is CASSLAGSGGRIGELFF. The CDR3 DNA reads as TGCGCCAGCAGCTTGGCCGGGTCAGGGGGCAGGATCGGGGAGCTGTTTTTT.

DNA for the CDR3: TGCAGTGCTAGTGGACGGCCCCCCCAAGAGACCCAGTACTTC. Amino acids: CSASGRPPQETQYF. The chain carries TRBV20-1 and TRBJ2-5; D remains unclear. Germline V lookup: CDR1 DFQATT, CDR2 SNEGSKA (reference sequence). Trimming took off 3 bases at V and 1 base at J, with 12 bases between the two ends. The CDR3 spans 14 residues.

This clonotype was counted between two and nine times. The chain has TRBV20-1 and TRBJ1-5, with 7 positions matching TRBD1. The CDR3 is made up of 16 amino acids. CDR1 and CDR2 from the germline V gene are DFQATT and SNEGSKA (reference sequence). Trimming took 2 bases from V and 0 from J; bases not matched to a gene: 7. The CDR3 region has the DNA TGCAGTGCTAGATTTGGTAGGGGGCTTAGCAATCAGCCCCAGCATTTT. Translation: CSARFGRGLSNQPQHF.

The genes are TRBV13 and TRBJ1-1; D not certain. The ends were cut back, 4 bases at V and 0 bases at J, with 6 bases in the middle. The CDR3 spans 13 residues. Germline V gene lookup returns CDR1 PRHDT and CDR2 FYEKMQ (reference sequence). DNA for the CDR3: TGTGCCAGCAGCTCCCGGTTGAACACTGAAGCTTTCTTT. Amino acids: CASSSRLNTEAFF.

By sample fraction, this clonotype is medium-sized. This chain uses TRBV5-6 with TRBJ1-2; D remains ambiguous. The CDR3 sequence is 15 residues long. Between the trimmed V and J ends, which lost 0 bases and 2 bases, there was a span of 11 bases. The germline gives CDR1 SGHDT, CDR2 YYEEEE. This chain's CDR3 is CASSLEQVGNYGYTF. The CDR3, as DNA: TGTGCCAGCAGCTTGGAACAAGTCGGAAACTATGGCTACACCTTC.

By share of the sample, this clonotype is large. The gene calls are TRBV19 and TRBJ2-1, with 11 bases lining up with TRBD1. V trimming: 7 bases; J trimming: 8 bases; junction bases outside the gene matches: 7. This CDR3 is built from 14 residues. Looked up from germline, CDR1 is LNHDA and CDR2 is SQIVND (reference sequence). DNA for the CDR3: TGTGCCAGTACCCCTGGACAGGGGGCCGATGAGCAGTTCTTC. The encoded protein is CASTPGQGADEQFF.

By sample share, this clonotype is large. The chain uses TRBV6-1 and TRBJ2-2; 7 bases match TRBD1. CDR1 is MNHNS and CDR2 is SASEGT in the germline V gene. The CDR3 sequence is 15 residues long. The trim removed 6 bases at V and 5 bases at J, leaving 9 bases unmatched. CDR3: CASRTMGQSTGELFF. The CDR3 DNA sequence: TGTGCCAGCAGGACCATGGGACAGTCAACCGGGGAGCTGTTTTTT.

The sample holds a few counts of this clonotype. The chain couples TRBV11-2 to TRBJ2-2, with TRBD2 matching 9 bases. Germline CDR1 SGHAT, CDR2 FQNNGV. The CDR3 is 16 amino acids. V lost 6 bases to trimming and J lost 2 bases; unmatched junction nucleotides: 7. CDR3 coding DNA: TGTGCCAGCAGAAACCTGCGGGGGGGAAACACCGGGGAGCTGTTTTTT. Its protein product is CASRNLRGGNTGELFF.

This clonotype was seen a handful of times. The chain is built from TRBV10-2 and TRBJ2-1, with 9 bases identical to TRBD2. The trim removed 1 base at V and 5 bases at J, leaving 3 bases unmatched. Germline lookup yields CDR1 WSHSY and CDR2 SAAADI. The CDR3 extends over 15 amino acids. DNA for the CDR3: TGCGCCAGCAGTGAGTTGGCTAGCGGGGACAATGAGCAGTTCTTC. Its translation: CASSELASGDNEQFF.

The chain carries TRBV27 and TRBJ2-3, with 8 bases lining up with TRBD2. After removal of 2 bases from V and 5 bases from J, the junction contained 6 bases not matched to a gene. This CDR3 region has 15 residues. Germline CDR1 is MNHEY and CDR2 is SMNVEV (reference sequence). The CDR3 sequence is CASSLGAGERDTQYF. For the CDR3, the DNA is TGTGCCAGCAGTTTAGGAGCGGGGGAGAGAGATACGCAGTATTTT.

The rearrangement links TRBV10-1 to TRBJ2-7; D call uncertain. This CDR3 region has 13 residues. CDR1 WNHNN and CDR2 SYGVQD come from the germline V gene (reference sequence). The V gene lost 2 bases and the J gene lost 4 bases, with 9 bases spanning the gap. The DNA of the CDR3 is TGCGCCAGCAGTGAGGGAAGGGATTACGAGCAGTACTTC. Protein product: CASSEGRDYEQYF.

This clonotype turned up a few times. The V call is TRBV10-3, the J call TRBJ2-7; 7 nucleotides agree with TRBD2. Germline assignment: CDR1 ENHRY and CDR2 SYGVKD. The V segment lost 9 bases and the J segment 0 bases; nucleotides outside the gene matches: 2. This CDR3 is 12 amino acids long. CDR3 protein: CAIRTSSYEQYF. The CDR3 DNA follows: TGTGCCATTAGGACTAGCTCCTACGAGCAGTACTTC.

This clonotype is a singleton in its sample. Written as DNA, the CDR3 is TGTGCCAGCAGCTTGTTAAGCGGGAGTCCCACAGATACGCAGTATTTT. It codes for CASSLLSGSPTDTQYF. The chain recombines TRBV5-4 with TRBJ2-3; 8 positions agree with TRBD2. This CDR3 comprises 16 residues. Germline-derived CDR1 and CDR2 are SGHNT and YYREEE (reference sequence). V was pared by 1 base and J by 2 bases, with 6 bases of the junction left unmatched.

This clonotype qualifies as medium-sized (0.01 to 0.1%). The chain links TRBV12-3 or TRBV12-4 to TRBJ2-3, with 10 bases that match TRBD1. The CDR3 runs to 15 residues. V shed 3 bases, J shed 1 base, and the junction held 1 base outside the gene matches. CDR3 in DNA: TGTGCCAGCAGTTTCGGGACAGGGGGCACAGATACGCAGTATTTT. Translated, it gives CASSFGTGGTDTQYF.

This clonotype rates as large (0.1 to 1%). The V and J genes are TRBV29-1 and TRBJ2-2; tentative D call: TRBD1 (6 bases). V lost 4 bases, J lost 1 base, and 10 bases lay in between. Germline CDR1 is SQVTM and CDR2 is ANQGSEA. This CDR3 is built from 14 residues. In nucleotides, the CDR3 is TGCAGCGTTGCGGGGACACTGAACACCGGGGAGCTGTTTTTT. It is translated as CSVAGTLNTGELFF.

This clonotype is medium-sized. V usage is TRBV27 and J usage is TRBJ2-3, with 13 bases identical to TRBD2. J gave up 4 bases and V 2 bases, and 3 bases lay outside the gene matches. In germline, CDR1 is MNHEY, CDR2 SMNVEV (reference sequence). The CDR3 consists of 16 residues. CDR3 in DNA: TGTGCCAGCAGTTTAAAGACTAGCGGGAGGTCAGATACGCAGTATTTT. It codes for CASSLKTSGRSDTQYF.

The rearrangement joins TRBV19 to TRBJ2-2; 8 bases agree with TRBD2. CDR3 length: 14 residues. Germline V gene sequence: CDR1 LNHDA, CDR2 SQIVND (reference sequence). Trimming removed 9 bases from V and 7 bases from J; junction bases left unmatched: 10. The CDR3 nucleotides are TGTGCCAGCAGTCCTAGCGGGTACGTCGGGGAGCTGTTTTTT. Residues: CASSPSGYVGELFF.